This TCR beta chain was identified during a study of cytomegalovirus exposure and HLA in healthy donors. This CDR3 has 16 amino acids. Trimming shortened V by 1 base and J by 3 bases, and 16 bases separated the two germline ends. Germline loops: CDR1 SGHVS, CDR2 FQNEAQ. PCR amplification relied on 60 Vbeta primers (plus 13 Jbeta primers). Repertoires were generated with immunoSEQ multiplex PCR, while TCRdb's copy carries only in-frame clones and drops some. The sample gives approximately 120,000 clones, 83% of which show up once; about 3.9% is in the top ten. The sample comprised PBMCs. The sequence was obtained from a woman in her thirties or forties in good health and CMV-seropositive. The chain couples TRBV7-8 to TRBJ2-7; a weak D match, TRBD1 (6 bases). Here the CDR3 DNA reads TGTGCCAGCAGCTTAGGTGTCGGAAGGGGGATCTACGAGCAGTACTTC. Translating it yields CASSLGVGRGIYEQYF.